These 27 T cell receptor beta chains share one sample of origin, sequenced in a study of vaccination and CD4 T cells after COVID-19. As for treatment: 10-day PBMC culture with coronavirus spike peptide pools or control peptides (ViraFEST assay). One should note that the unexposed donor's CD4+ T cells were collected before the COVID-19 pandemic (2011-2018). Antigen specificity for these receptors is unknown. Oncomine TCR Beta short-read sequencing was applied to DNA from cultured CD4+ T cells. TCRdb re-called the PCR reads through MiXCR, storing one row per CDR3 protein. Of several hundred distinct CDR3 sequences in the sample, just over 7.5% are singletons; the top ten hold under 20%. Sequencing was carried out using CD4+ T cells from blood, cultured in vitro. These receptor sequences come from a human donor in good health.

This sequence joins TRBV9 and TRBJ2-1; tentatively, D is TRBD2 (5 bases). This CDR3 region has 16 residues. Deletions cut 4 bases from V and 0 bases from J, with 14 bases between. Germline-derived CDR1 and CDR2 are SGDLS and YYNGEE. The CDR3 loop reads CASSRSAGTSYNEQFF. The CDR3 bases are TGTGCCAGCAGCAGGTCCGCGGGTACCTCCTACAATGAGCAGTTCTTC.

This clonotype is large in the sample. The genes are TRBV5-1 and TRBJ1-2; 10 nucleotides match TRBD1. CDR1 and CDR2 from the germline V gene are SGHRS and YFSETQ. The junction had 4 bases not matched to a gene; V was cut back by 0 bases and J by 5 bases. This CDR3 is built from 15 residues. The CDR3: CASSLAEGQGYGYTF. In nucleotides, the CDR3 is TGCGCCAGCAGCTTGGCCGAGGGACAGGGGTATGGCTACACCTTC.

This clonotype is large. The genes are TRBV2 and TRBJ2-7, with D perhaps matching TRBD2 (5 bases). Trimming left V 6 bases short and J 0 bases short, with 12 bases between. The germline V gene encodes CDR1 SNHLY and CDR2 FYNNEI. The CDR3 is 14 residues long. The CDR3 DNA reads TGTGCCAGCAGGGCCTTGGGGAGCTCCTACGAGCAGTACTTC. Translating it yields CASRALGSSYEQYF.

This clonotype is labeled as medium-sized. The CDR3 nucleotides are TGTGCCAGCAGTTTCTGGCGGGAGGGGTATCAGTTCTTC. Its protein product is CASSFWREGYQFF. The chain is built from TRBV12-3 or TRBV12-4 and TRBJ2-1; 9 positions match TRBD2. The CDR3 length is 13 residues. V gave up 3 bases and J gave up 13 bases; unmatched junction bases: 7.

Relative to its sample, this clonotype is large. The rearrangement joins TRBV6-5 to TRBJ2-7; D tentatively fits TRBD1 or TRBD2 (5 bases each). V lost 4 bases and J lost 1, with 17 bases in between. There are 16 residues in the CDR3. Germline V lookup: CDR1 MNHEY, CDR2 SVGAGI. CDR3 DNA: TGTGCCAGCAGTTCTGAACCGGGACGCCGTTCCTACGAGCAGTACTTC. This codes for CASSSEPGRRSYEQYF.

By share, this clonotype counts as large (0.1 to 1%). This rearrangement joins TRBV28 to TRBJ2-2, with unresolved D. CDR3 length: 13 amino acids. CDR1 is MDHEN and CDR2 is SYDVKM in the germline V gene. V shed 4 bases and J shed 8 bases, with 11 bases lying between them. The CDR3 DNA reads TGTGCCAGCAGTTCCCGTGGTATAGGGGAGCTGTTTTTT. This translates into CASSSRGIGELFF.

This clonotype is labeled large. This chain connects TRBV11-2 to TRBJ1-6; 7 nucleotides align to TRBD1. V lost 5 bases, J lost 4 bases, and 5 bases stayed unmatched. The CDR3 runs 15 residues. Germline assignment: CDR1 SGHAT and CDR2 FQNNGV. The CDR3 DNA sequence: TGTGCCAGCAGCCTGGGGACAGCGTATAATTCACCCCTCCACTTT. Translation gives CASSLGTAYNSPLHF. The full variable domain, its missing parts supplied by reference TRBV11-2 and TRBJ1-6, is EAGVAQSPRYKIIEKRQSVAFWCNPISGHATLYWYQQILGQGPKLLIQFQNNGVVDDSQLPKDRFSAERLKGVDSTLKIQPAKLEDSAVYLCASSLGTAYNSPLHFGNGTRLTVT.

In its sample, this clonotype is large. The J gene is TRBJ2-7, the V gene TRBV5-1, with TRBD1 as a possible D gene (5 bases). V lost 0 bases, J lost 6 bases, and 13 bases lay in between. The CDR3 is 14 residues long. Germline CDR1 SGHRS, CDR2 YFSETQ. In DNA, the CDR3 is TGCGCCAGCAGCTTGGTAGCAGGGATCGGCGAGCAGTACTTC. Translating gives CASSLVAGIGEQYF.

By proportion, this clonotype is medium-sized. The rearrangement joins TRBV4-1 to TRBJ1-6, with 8 bases aligning to TRBD1. The CDR3 has 16 residues. CDR1 is MGHRA and CDR2 is YSYEKL in the germline V gene. V shed 4 bases, J shed 7 bases, and the junction held 9 bases outside the gene matches. The CDR3: CASSRLQGARNSPLHF. The CDR3 DNA reads TGCGCCAGCAGCCGGCTGCAGGGGGCTCGGAATTCACCCCTCCACTTT.

This clonotype is deemed medium-sized. The genes are TRBV5-1 and TRBJ2-2, with a tentative D call TRBD1 (5 bases). CDR1 SGHRS and CDR2 YFSETQ come from the germline V gene. The CDR3 covers 15 residues. Trimming stripped 4 bases from V and 6 bases from J, with 16 bases between. CDR3 region: CASSLDTRNAGELFF. The CDR3 nucleotides read TGCGCCAGCAGCCTGGACACGCGTAACGCCGGGGAGCTGTTTTTT.

This clonotype ranks as large. The J gene is TRBJ1-5, the V gene TRBV5-1; the match to TRBD1 covers 9 bases. CDR1 is SGHRS and CDR2 is YFSETQ in the germline V gene. The CDR3 has 14 residues. With 4 bases clipped from V and 7 bases from J, the junction kept 6 bases outside the gene matches. The CDR3 reads CASSMTGGDQPQHF. As DNA, the CDR3 is TGCGCCAGCAGCATGACAGGGGGTGACCAGCCCCAGCATTTT.

This clonotype counts as medium-sized. The chain employs TRBV12-3 or TRBV12-4 and TRBJ1-1; no clear D gene. The CDR3 covers 13 residues. With 3 bases removed from V and 2 bases from J, the gap between germline ends came to 7 bases. This CDR3 is CASSFYQNTEAFF. CDR3 nucleotides: TGTGCCAGCAGTTTTTACCAAAACACTGAAGCTTTCTTT.

By its share, this clonotype is large. The V and J genes are TRBV6-1 and TRBJ2-3, with D possibly TRBD1 on 6 matching bases. This CDR3 spans 13 amino acids. Germline CDR1 is MNHNS and CDR2 is SASEGT. The ends were cut back, 2 bases at V and 5 bases at J, with 8 bases in the middle. The CDR3 loop reads CASSEQGRDTQYF. The CDR3 nucleotides are TGTGCCAGCAGTGAACAGGGGAGAGATACGCAGTATTTT.

Within the sample, this clonotype is medium-sized. The chain joins TRBV25-1 to TRBJ1-1; D is undetermined. Germline assignment: CDR1 MGHDK and CDR2 SYGVNS. The CDR3 consists of 14 residues. V dropped 5 bases and J dropped 5 bases, with 15 bases sitting between them. The CDR3 DNA is TGTGCCAGCAGTACAAGATTCGGAAAAACTGAAGCTTTCTTT. Translation gives CASSTRFGKTEAFF.

This clonotype is judged medium-sized. V is TRBV30 and J is TRBJ1-1, with D perhaps matching TRBD1 (5 bases). V lost 0 bases and J 0 bases, leaving 11 bases between the germline ends. CDR1 and CDR2 (germline): GTSNPN, SVGIG (reference sequence). CDR3 length: 15 amino acids. CDR3 DNA sequence: TGTGCCTGGAGTGTACCCCCGGACATGAACACTGAAGCTTTCTTT. Encoded protein: CAWSVPPDMNTEAFF.

This clonotype counts as large. The gene calls are TRBV4-3 and TRBJ1-1; D is undetermined. Looked up from germline, CDR1 is LGHNA and CDR2 is YSLEER. Deletions cut 0 bases from V and 0 bases from J, with 5 bases between. The CDR3 runs to 14 residues. The CDR3 nucleotides are TGCGCCAGCAGCCAAGAACCCATGAACACTGAAGCTTTCTTT. Its protein product is CASSQEPMNTEAFF.

On this clonotype itself: This may be a read error, as it is one base from a much larger clone. The CDR3 loop reads CASSQASQGVYGYAF. CDR3 bases: TGCGCCAGCAGCCAAGCTTCTCAGGGGGTCTATGGCTACGCCTTC. This rearrangement joins TRBV4-1 to TRBJ1-2, with TRBD1 matching 7 bases. CDR1 and CDR2 (germline): MGHRA, YSYEKL. The CDR3 extends over 15 amino acids.

This clonotype is large by share. For the CDR3, the DNA is TGCAGTGCTGAGAGGCCGGCGGGAGGGAGAGAGACCCAGTACTTC. As protein: CSAERPAGGRETQYF. V is TRBV20-1 and J is TRBJ2-5; TRBD2 matches 9 bases. The CDR3 is 15 residues long. V gave up 5 bases and J gave up 4 bases; unmatched junction bases: 11. Germline CDR1 reads DFQATT; CDR2 reads SNEGSKA (reference sequence).

By its share, this clonotype is medium-sized. This rearrangement joins TRBV4-3 to TRBJ1-2; TRBD1 is a possible D gene (6 bases). V was shortened by 1 base and J by 2 bases, with 17 bases between the two germline ends. Germline V gene lookup returns CDR1 LGHNA and CDR2 YSLEER. This CDR3 comprises 17 residues. The CDR3 DNA reads as TGCGCCAGCAGCCAAGCTTTTGTCGGGGGCTCGAACTATGGCTACACCTTC. Translation gives CASSQAFVGGSNYGYTF.

As to this clonotype: It may be a read error: a sequence one base away is much more abundant. This chain links TRBV30 with TRBJ1-2; D might be TRBD1 (5 bases). Germline V gives CDR1 GTSNPN, CDR2 SVGIG (reference sequence). The CDR3 covers 13 residues. The CDR3 region has the DNA TGTGCCAGGAGTGTAGACAGTAACTATGGCTACACCTTC. As protein: CARSVDSNYGYTF.

By share of the sample, this clonotype is large. At one end the junction does not follow the germline gene, possibly because of a read error. The chain carries TRBV7-9 and TRBJ1-2; 9 bases align to TRBD1. This CDR3 region has 16 residues. Germline loops: CDR1 SEHNR, CDR2 FQNEAQ (reference sequence). DNA of the CDR3: TGTGCCAGCAGCCACTACAGGGACAGGGACGACTATGACTACACCTTC. Its translation: CASSHYRDRDDYDYTF.

In this sample, this clonotype is medium-sized. The rearrangement joins TRBV10-1 to TRBJ2-7, with D maybe TRBD1 (5 bases). Between the trimmed V and J ends, which lost 2 bases and 2 bases, there was a span of 13 bases. The CDR3 is made up of 15 amino acids. The germline CDR1 and CDR2 sequences are WNHNN and SYGVQD (reference sequence). This chain's CDR3 is CASSEAGFYPYEQYF. Here the CDR3 DNA reads TGCGCCAGCAGTGAGGCAGGGTTCTACCCCTACGAGCAGTACTTC.

This clonotype is termed large. The chain uses TRBV27 and TRBJ2-7; no clear D gene. The germline CDR1 and CDR2 sequences are MNHEY and SMNVEV (reference sequence). V lost 6 bases and J 3 bases, leaving 12 bases between the germline ends. CDR3 size: 13 residues. The CDR3 coding sequence is TGTGCCAGCAGCATGGGGATAAGCTACGAGCAGTACTTC. Protein product: CASSMGISYEQYF.

This clonotype is classed as large. The J gene is TRBJ1-5, the V gene TRBV28; 12 bases are a match to TRBD1. Per the germline V gene, CDR1 is MDHEN and CDR2 is SYDVKM. The CDR3 consists of 16 residues. J lost 2 bases, V lost 4 bases, and 3 bases had no gene match. CDR3 residues: CASSSGTGGRNQPQHF. Here the CDR3 DNA reads TGTGCCAGCAGTTCCGGGACAGGGGGCCGCAATCAGCCCCAGCATTTT.

V gene TRBV9 combines with J gene TRBJ2-5; 7 positions match TRBD2. Germline values: CDR1 SGDLS, CDR2 YYNGEE. V dropped 0 bases and J dropped 4; count of bases not matched to a gene: 3. The length of the CDR3 is 14 residues. CDR3: CASSVEWGGETQYF. CDR3 bases: TGTGCCAGCAGCGTAGAATGGGGGGGAGAGACCCAGTACTTC.

By share of the sample, this clonotype is large. The V gene is TRBV7-8, the J gene TRBJ1-5, with unresolved D. The V gene lost 5 bases and the J gene lost 6 bases, with 8 bases spanning the gap. CDR1 and CDR2 (germline): SGHVS, FQNEAQ. CDR3 size: 12 residues. CDR3 loop: CASSLTTQPQHF. The CDR3 DNA reads TGTGCCAGCAGCCTAACCACTCAGCCCCAGCATTTT.

Within the sample, this clonotype is large. The genes are TRBV6-2 or TRBV6-3 and TRBJ2-4; D gene unclear. Deletions cut 5 bases from V and 8 bases from J, with 10 bases between. Per the germline V gene, CDR1 is MNHEY and CDR2 is SVGEGT. The CDR3 is made up of 12 amino acids. The CDR3 is CASSPGPDIQYF. The CDR3 bases are TGTGCCAGCAGTCCCGGGCCGGACATTCAGTACTTC.